Presented here are 4 T cell receptor beta chains from one specimen sequenced in a study of Ad26.COV2.S vaccination and SARS-CoV-2 variants. The table came from immunoSEQ multiplex PCR; TCRdb's copy has only in-frame clones and leaves some out. The profile shows 300,000 to 400,000 clones, about nine tenths of them singletons. The treatment: approximately 18 received Ad26.COV2.S at low or high dose, single or two shots; roughly 5 received placebo; per-sample allocation not given. Day 63 following the first vaccine or placebo injection was when the samples were taken. The sequencing used peripheral blood, collected in a trial of Ad26.COV2.S vaccine versus placebo. The receptors originated from a person aged 18-65 years who received the Ad26.COV2.S COVID-19 vaccine or a placebo.

This chain uses TRBV4-3 with TRBJ2-1; D is unresolved. This CDR3 is 16 amino acids long. From germline, CDR1 is LGHNA and CDR2 YSLEER. The germline V and J ends were trimmed by 0 bases and 8 bases, with 17 bases remaining between them. The CDR3 is CASSQDQRHSMYEQFF. The CDR3, as DNA: TGCGCCAGCAGCCAAGATCAACGTCACAGTATGTATGAGCAGTTCTTC.

This chain links TRBV5-4 with TRBJ2-1, with TRBD2 matching over 11 bases. CDR3 length: 18 amino acids. V trimming: 0 bases; J trimming: 6 bases; junction bases outside the gene matches: 11. Germline loops: CDR1 SGHNT, CDR2 YYREEE (reference sequence). The DNA of the CDR3 is TGTGCCAGCAGCTTGGGTAATAGCGGGGGGGCTACCTCCAATGAGCAGTTCTTC. Protein product: CASSLGNSGGATSNEQFF. Filled out from reference TRBV5-4 and TRBJ2-1, the complete variable domain reads ETGVTQSPTHLIKTRGQQVTLRCSSQSGHNTVSWYQQALGQGPQFIFQYYREEENGRGNFPPRFSGLQFPNYSSELNVNALELDDSALYLCASSLGNSGGATSNEQFFGPGTRLTVL.

V is TRBV5-1 and J is TRBJ1-4; D might be TRBD1 (5 bases). The germline CDR1 and CDR2 sequences are SGHRS and YFSETQ. This CDR3 is 18 amino acids long. Deletions cut 0 bases from V and 0 bases from J, with 15 bases between. CDR3 in DNA: TGCGCCAGCAGCTTGGTTAGGTCGACCAGGGCAACTAATGAAAAACTGTTTTTT. Protein sequence: CASSLVRSTRATNEKLFF.

This clone showed up just a few times. The rearrangement links TRBV7-2 to TRBJ1-1; D not resolved. Germline CDR1 and CDR2: SGHTA and FQGNSA. Trimming took 2 bases from V and 1 from J, leaving 8 bases between them. CDR3 length equals 14 residues. CDR3 residues: CASSLMWQNTEAFF. DNA for the CDR3: TGTGCCAGCAGCTTAATGTGGCAGAACACTGAAGCTTTCTTT.